What follows are 21 T cell receptor beta chains derived from one specimen sequenced in a study of early T cells in non-severe SARS-CoV-2 infection. TCRdb re-analysed the 5' RACE reads in MiXCR, keeping a single row per CDR3 protein. The sample comprises fewer than 65,000 distinct CDR3 sequences, about 7.7% of which are singletons, and about 10% rests with the top ten. The sequencing used whole blood, collected at baseline. These receptors all come from an adult who was a healthcare worker with PCR-confirmed SARS-CoV-2 infection or an uninfected control (not recorded which).

The rearrangement joins TRBV18 to TRBJ2-7; TRBD2 matches 9 bases. This CDR3 comprises 15 residues. Germline CDR1 reads KGHSH; CDR2 reads LQKENI. V dropped 5 bases and J dropped 3; count of bases not matched to a gene: 8. The CDR3 sequence: CASSTSPSGIYEQYF. CDR3 bases: TGTGCCAGCTCAACCAGTCCTAGCGGGATCTACGAGCAGTACTTC.

This chain connects TRBV12-3 or TRBV12-4 to TRBJ2-7; 14 bases map to TRBD2. The CDR3 runs to 17 residues. V gave up 4 bases and J gave up 4 bases; unmatched junction bases: 9. CDR3 sequence (DNA): TGTGCCAGCAGTTCCGGGACTAGCGGGAGAGGTGCTTACGAGCAGTACTTC. As protein: CASSSGTSGRGAYEQYF.

This clonotype was seen ten or more times. The rearrangement joins TRBV12-3 or TRBV12-4 to TRBJ2-2; 10 nucleotides match TRBD2. V lost 4 bases and J lost 5; bases outside the gene matches: 4. The CDR3 is 15 amino acids. CDR3 in amino acids: CASSSSGRLTGELFF. In DNA, the CDR3 is TGTGCCAGCAGTTCTAGCGGGAGACTTACCGGGGAGCTGTTTTTT.

This chain connects TRBV7-9 to TRBJ1-1, with 8 nucleotides matching TRBD1. This CDR3 comprises 13 residues. V shed 5 bases and J 8 bases; nucleotides not matched to a gene: 7. Per germline, CDR1 SEHNR and CDR2 FQNEAQ (reference sequence). CDR3 nucleotide sequence: TGTGCCAGCAGCCCGAATTGGGACAGGGAAGCTTTCTTT. This translates into CASSPNWDREAFF. Full variable domain (rest looked up from reference TRBV7-9 and TRBJ1-1): DTGVSQNPRHKITKRGQNVTFRCDPISEHNRLYWYRQTLGQGPEFLTYFQNEAQLEKSRLLSDRFSAERPKGSFSTLEIQRTEQGDSAMYLCASSPNWDREAFFGQGTRLTVV.

This clonotype was counted only a few times. This chain links TRBV27 with TRBJ1-5; 7 bases are shared with TRBD1. In germline, CDR1 is MNHEY, CDR2 SMNVEV (reference sequence). The CDR3 has 13 amino acids. J was trimmed by 6 bases and V by 6 bases; bases with no gene match: 5. The CDR3, as DNA: TGTGCCAGCAGCCGGGACAGTGGTCAGCCCCAGCATTTT. Translated, it gives CASSRDSGQPQHF.

This chain joins TRBV29-1 and TRBJ2-7; 10 bases line up with TRBD1. With 3 bases clipped from V and 3 bases from J, the junction kept 5 bases outside the gene matches. The CDR3 consists of 14 residues. Germline-derived CDR1 and CDR2 are SQVTM and ANQGSEA. The CDR3, as DNA: TGCAGCGTTGAGGCTCGGGACAGGGGCTACGAGCAGTACTTC. Its protein product is CSVEARDRGYEQYF.

The chain carries TRBV11-2 and TRBJ2-5; 8 bases are a match to TRBD1. Germline lookup yields CDR1 SGHAT and CDR2 FQNNGV. J lost 1 base, V lost 0 bases, and 1 base had no gene match. The CDR3 runs to 15 residues. The DNA for the CDR3 is TGTGCCAGCAGCTTAGATGGACAGGGCCAAGAGACCCAGTACTTC. Protein product: CASSLDGQGQETQYF.

This clonotype has just a few counts. The chain uses TRBV28 and TRBJ2-3; tentative D call: TRBD1 (6 bases). The CDR3 runs 19 residues. V was clipped by 6 bases and J by 3 bases, with 28 bases between them. Per the germline V gene, CDR1 is MDHEN and CDR2 is SYDVKM. CDR3 bases: TGTGCCAGCAGCGGAAACTACCACCTCAGGGGAAGGGGGACAGATACGCAGTATTTT. This codes for CASSGNYHLRGRGTDTQYF.

This clonotype was observed a few times. The chain links TRBV6-1 to TRBJ2-3, with 8 bases lining up with TRBD1. The CDR3 runs 13 residues. V was pared by 8 bases and J by 6 bases, with 7 bases of the junction left unmatched. Germline lookup yields CDR1 MNHNS and CDR2 SASEGT. CDR3 sequence: CASGRTGGDTQYF. CDR3 coding DNA: TGTGCCAGCGGACGAACAGGGGGGGATACGCAGTATTTT.

The rearrangement joins TRBV7-2 to TRBJ2-5, with D tentatively TRBD2 (6 bases). This CDR3 spans 15 amino acids. Trimming pared 1 base from V and 5 bases from J, leaving 14 bases between. CDR1 SGHTA and CDR2 FQGNSA come from the germline V gene. CDR3 nucleotides: TGTGCCAGCAGCTTAGGGGCGACTAGACGGGAGACCCAGTACTTC. This codes for CASSLGATRRETQYF.

The chain employs TRBV29-1 and TRBJ2-7; tentative D call: TRBD1 (5 bases). V lost 4 bases and J 2 bases, leaving 12 bases between the germline ends. CDR3 size: 13 residues. The germline CDR1 and CDR2 sequences are SQVTM and ANQGSEA. CDR3 nucleotide sequence: TGCAGCGTTGTTACCGACAGAGCCTACGAGCAGTACTTC. Encoded protein: CSVVTDRAYEQYF.

This clonotype was seen many times. The gene calls are TRBV12-3 or TRBV12-4 and TRBJ2-1; possibly TRBD2 for D (7 bases). V lost 6 bases to trimming and J lost 7 bases, with 22 bases between them. CDR3 length: 16 amino acids. Written as DNA, the CDR3 is TGTGCCAGCAGCTTCCCCGGGGGCGGGAGCGAGAATGAGCAGTTCTTC. It yields the protein CASSFPGGGSENEQFF.

This clonotype was seen ten or more times. The chain has TRBV5-1 and TRBJ2-6, with D perhaps TRBD1 or TRBD2 (5 bases each). Germline CDR1 and CDR2: SGHRS and YFSETQ. Trimming left V 5 bases short and J 3 bases short, with 12 bases between. CDR3 length: 15 amino acids. In nucleotides, the CDR3 is TGCGCCAGCAGTACCAGGGCGGGTGGGGCCAACGTCCTGACTTTC. It encodes CASSTRAGGANVLTF.

This chain joins TRBV7-6 and TRBJ2-2; D possibly corresponds to TRBD2 (6 bases). Trimming stripped 4 bases from V and 4 bases from J, with 13 bases between. Germline V CDR1 and CDR2: SGHVS, FNYEAQ. This CDR3 has 15 amino acids. CDR3 in amino acids: CASSWRGLTTGELFF. CDR3 nucleotides: TGTGCCAGCAGCTGGAGGGGACTGACCACCGGGGAGCTGTTTTTT.

This clonotype has more than one count but fewer than ten. V is TRBV4-1 and J is TRBJ2-1; perhaps TRBD2 as D (6 bases). In germline, CDR1 is MGHRA, CDR2 YSYEKL. This CDR3 is 14 amino acids long. Between the trimmed V and J ends, which lost 0 bases and 15 bases, there was a span of 18 bases. The CDR3 spells CASSQDNRPGDPFF. CDR3 DNA sequence: TGCGCCAGCAGCCAAGATAACCGACCGGGAGATCCGTTCTTC.

This clonotype was counted only a few times. The chain employs TRBV6-6 and TRBJ2-2, with no clear D. The CDR3 length is 13 residues. Trimming removed 5 bases at V and 6 bases at J, with 10 bases between. Looked up from germline, CDR1 is MNHNY and CDR2 is SVGAGI (reference sequence). In DNA, the CDR3 is TGTGCCAGCAGTGGGATCCAGCCCGGGGAGCTGTTTTTT. This gives the protein CASSGIQPGELFF.

The V call is TRBV7-2, the J call TRBJ2-1; TRBD1 aligns across 11 bases. The CDR3 loop spans 14 amino acids. V dropped 5 bases and J dropped 7; count of bases not matched to a gene: 4. Germline V gives CDR1 SGHTA, CDR2 FQGNSA. CDR3 DNA sequence: TGTGCCAGCAGCCCGGACAGGGGGCGGAATGAGCAGTTCTTC. Translation: CASSPDRGRNEQFF.

This clonotype was seen more than once but under ten times. V is TRBV18 and J is TRBJ2-2; no reliable D call. CDR3 length: 13 amino acids. The germline V gene encodes CDR1 KGHSH and CDR2 LQKENI. The V end lost 2 bases, the J end lost 2 bases, and 3 bases lay between the germline ends. CDR3 loop: CASSPANTGELFF. For the CDR3, the DNA is TGTGCCAGCTCACCAGCAAACACCGGGGAGCTGTTTTTT.

This clonotype was picked up many times. The CDR3 sequence is CASSEVDGSNTEAFF. CDR3 coding DNA: TGTGCCAGCAGTGAAGTCGACGGATCGAACACTGAAGCTTTCTTT. The chain uses TRBV6-1 and TRBJ1-1; D not resolved. The CDR3 extends over 15 amino acids. Germline loops: CDR1 MNHNS, CDR2 SASEGT. The germline V and J ends were trimmed by 1 base and 1 base, with 10 bases remaining between them.

The chain recombines TRBV20-1 with TRBJ2-7; 8 bases match TRBD1. J gave up 6 bases and V 0 bases, and 16 bases lay outside the gene matches. Germline-derived CDR1 and CDR2 are DFQATT and SNEGSKA (reference sequence). The CDR3 has 17 amino acids. The CDR3 region is CSARDRDRPWVRREQYF. The CDR3 bases are TGCAGTGCTAGAGATCGGGACAGGCCCTGGGTAAGGCGCGAGCAGTACTTC.

The V and J genes are TRBV18 and TRBJ2-7; TRBD1 matches 7 bases. V was clipped by 0 bases and J by 2 bases; unmatched bases: 7. The germline V gene has CDR1 KGHSH and CDR2 LQKENI. CDR3 size: 16 residues. CDR3 in DNA: TGTGCCAGCTCACCACCGACCGGACAGGCGACCTACGAGCAGTACTTC. Its translation is CASSPPTGQATYEQYF. The whole variable domain, remainder taken from reference TRBV18 and TRBJ2-7, is NAGVMQNPRHLVRRRGQEARLRCSPMKGHSHVYWYRQLPEEGLKFMVYLQKENIIDESGMPKERFSAEFPKEGPSILRIQQVVRGDSAAYFCASSPPTGQATYEQYFGPGTRLTVT.